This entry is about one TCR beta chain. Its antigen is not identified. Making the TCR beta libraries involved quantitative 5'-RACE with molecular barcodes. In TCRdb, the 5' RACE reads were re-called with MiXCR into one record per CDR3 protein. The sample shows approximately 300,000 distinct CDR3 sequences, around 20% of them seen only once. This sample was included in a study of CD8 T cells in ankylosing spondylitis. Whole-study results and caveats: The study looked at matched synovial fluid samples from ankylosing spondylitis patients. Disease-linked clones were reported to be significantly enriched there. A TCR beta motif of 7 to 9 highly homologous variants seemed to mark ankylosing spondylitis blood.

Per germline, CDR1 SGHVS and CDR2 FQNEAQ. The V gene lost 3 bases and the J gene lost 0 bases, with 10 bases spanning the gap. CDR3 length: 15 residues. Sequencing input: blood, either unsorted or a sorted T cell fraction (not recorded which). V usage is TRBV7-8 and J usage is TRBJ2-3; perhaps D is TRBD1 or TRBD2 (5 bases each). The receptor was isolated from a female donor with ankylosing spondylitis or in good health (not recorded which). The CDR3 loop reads CASSFGGGSTDTQYF. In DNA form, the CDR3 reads TGTGCCAGCAGCTTCGGTGGGGGTAGCACAGATACGCAGTATTTT.